This T cell receptor beta chain derives from a study of T-cell reconstitution after alpha-beta-depleted transplantation in children. Study results and caveats: Diversity of TCRbeta at day 60 was high in some patients, arising from surviving recipient T cells and thymic progenitors. Reported findings indicate that, about two months after transplant, alpha-beta T cells came from several hundred expanded clones, which were derived from non-depleted graft cells. After one year, T-cell counts and TCRbeta diversity mostly came from new T cells.

Preparation of the TCRbeta library was carried out with unique molecular identifiers. TCRdb ran MiXCR on the PCR reads and lists one entry per CDR3 protein. The table shows 600,000 to 800,000 distinct CDR3 sequences, with under 15% occurring only once. This clonotype was detected a few times. As yet, its antigen is unknown. V shed 0 bases and J shed 6 bases, with 9 bases lying between them. Germline CDR1 and CDR2: DFQATT and SNEGSKA (reference sequence). There are 13 residues in the CDR3. The TCR comes from a girl aged 2-10 years with congenital amegakaryocytic thrombocytopenia, due to receive a stem cell transplant. The V and J genes are TRBV20-1 and TRBJ1-5; the D is unclear. Sequenced here: PBMCs, sampled before TCRalphabeta/CD19-depleted stem cell transplant. This CDR3 is CSARDTGSQPQHF. CDR3 nucleotides: TGCAGTGCTAGAGATACCGGATCTCAGCCCCAGCATTTT.